Following are 31 T cell receptor beta chains from one sample sequenced in a study of OX40 agonist ivuxolimab in advanced cancers. This table comes from immunoSEQ multiplex PCR, and its TCRdb copy is limited to in-frame clones, with some not included. The data contain about 80,000 clones, roughly 91% of them seen just once; the ten biggest clones take up approximately 0.3%. Sequenced material: CD4+ or CD8+ T cells sorted from blood, taken in a trial of the OX40 agonist ivuxolimab. The receptors here all came from an adult with an advanced solid tumor such as melanoma, head and neck, liver or kidney cancer.

This chain links TRBV6-6 with TRBJ1-5; 9 bases line up with TRBD1. After removal of 6 bases from V and 7 bases from J, the junction contained 10 bases not matched to a gene. The CDR3 spans 15 residues. From germline, CDR1 is MNHNY and CDR2 SVGAGI (reference sequence). CDR3 protein: CASSRGTGSRQPQHF. Here the CDR3 DNA reads TGTGCCAGCAGCCGCGGGACAGGGTCCCGACAGCCCCAGCATTTT.

The V call is TRBV5-1, the J call TRBJ2-3; D not certain. Germline loops: CDR1 SGHRS, CDR2 YFSETQ. The CDR3 runs 13 residues. Trimming pared 0 bases from V and 5 bases from J, leaving 7 bases between. CDR3 sequence reads: CASSLGLGDTQYF. The CDR3 coding sequence is TGCGCCAGCAGCTTGGGGTTGGGAGATACGCAGTATTTT.

The rearrangement links TRBV13 to TRBJ1-1; 8 positions match TRBD1. The V segment lost 5 bases and the J segment 1 base; nucleotides outside the gene matches: 6. In germline, CDR1 is PRHDT, CDR2 FYEKMQ (reference sequence). The CDR3 length is 15 residues. CDR3 residues: CASSRWTGPNTEAFF. CDR3 sequence (DNA): TGTGCCAGCAGCAGATGGACAGGGCCGAACACTGAAGCTTTCTTT.

The chain couples TRBV14 to TRBJ1-1; possibly TRBD1 for D (5 bases). Germline CDR1 SGHDN, CDR2 FVKESK. Trimming removed 4 bases at V and 1 base at J, with 7 bases between. This CDR3 region has 13 residues. CDR3 residues: CASSLQENTEAFF. CDR3 DNA: TGTGCCAGCAGCCTACAGGAGAACACTGAAGCTTTCTTT.

A single count supports this clone. The chain links TRBV7-9 to TRBJ2-1; 8 bases align to TRBD1. The ends lost 5 bases at V and 14 bases at J; junction bases unmatched: 8. Germline V gene sequence: CDR1 SEHNR, CDR2 FQNEAQ (reference sequence). The CDR3 is made up of 12 amino acids. The CDR3 region has the DNA TGTGCCAGCAGCCCAGGGGAGGACAGGGAGTTCTTC. Its protein product is CASSPGEDREFF.

The rearrangement links TRBV10-3 to TRBJ1-2; D unresolved. Trimming pared 4 bases from V and 1 base from J, leaving 7 bases between. The CDR3 is made up of 13 amino acids. The germline gives CDR1 ENHRY, CDR2 SYGVKD. The CDR3 DNA reads as TGTGCCATCAGTGCGGTCGTTAACTATGGCTACACCTTC. It translates to CAISAVVNYGYTF.

This sequence joins TRBV2 and TRBJ1-2; perhaps TRBD1 as D (5 bases). V was cut by 7 bases and J by 3 bases, with 9 bases left in between. The CDR3 has 12 amino acids. Germline CDR1 is SNHLY and CDR2 is FYNNEI. The CDR3 DNA sequence: TGTGCCAGCATGCCGACAGACTATGGCTACACCTTC. Amino acid sequence: CASMPTDYGYTF.

The V gene is TRBV7-2, the J gene TRBJ2-1; D may correspond to TRBD1 or TRBD2 (5 bases each). V was cut by 5 bases and J by 9 bases, with 11 bases left in between. CDR1 is SGHTA, CDR2 FQGNSA, per germline. This CDR3 region has 12 residues. The CDR3: CASSVQRGEQFF. The CDR3 region has the DNA TGTGCCAGCAGCGTGCAGAGGGGTGAGCAGTTCTTC.

The chain joins TRBV7-2 to TRBJ1-1, with D perhaps TRBD1 (5 bases). V lost 4 bases to trimming and J lost 4 bases, with 13 bases between them. The CDR3 runs 14 residues. Germline values: CDR1 SGHTA, CDR2 FQGNSA. Written as DNA, the CDR3 is TGTGCCAGCAGCTACGGGGGGATCGTCACTGAAGCTTTCTTT. It is translated as CASSYGGIVTEAFF.

The V and J genes are TRBV29-1 and TRBJ1-5; D might be TRBD1 (6 bases). The germline V and J ends were trimmed by 7 bases and 5 bases, with 15 bases remaining between them. This CDR3 spans 13 amino acids. Germline loops: CDR1 SQVTM, CDR2 ANQGSEA. The CDR3 DNA follows: TGCAGCGCACAGGGTGGTTGGGATCAGCCCCAGCATTTT. Protein sequence: CSAQGGWDQPQHF. Full variable domain (missing parts from reference TRBV29-1 and TRBJ1-5): SAVISQKPSRDICQRGTSLTIQCQVDSQVTMMFWYRQQPGQSLTLIATANQGSEATYESGFVIDKFPISRPNLTFSTLTVSNMSPEDSSIYLCSAQGGWDQPQHFGDGTRLSIL.

The CDR3 protein is CASSLGGRDGEQFF. The CDR3 DNA reads TGTGCCAGCAGCTTAGGCGGCAGGGACGGTGAGCAGTTCTTC. The V and J genes are TRBV7-9 and TRBJ2-1; D could derive from TRBD1 or TRBD2 (5 bases each). The CDR3 consists of 14 residues. The V end lost 1 base, the J end lost 9 bases, and 13 bases lay between the germline ends. Germline CDR1 reads SEHNR; CDR2 reads FQNEAQ (reference sequence).

This chain uses TRBV7-9 with TRBJ2-7, with 10 bases lining up with TRBD1. There are 15 residues in the CDR3. The germline V gene encodes CDR1 SEHNR and CDR2 FQNEAQ (reference sequence). J was trimmed by 4 bases and V by 6 bases; bases with no gene match: 9. CDR3 nucleotides: TGTGCCAGCAGTATAGACCGGGACAGGGGTTACGAGCAGTACTTC. Its translation is CASSIDRDRGYEQYF.

Notes on this clone: At one end the junction does not follow the germline gene, possibly because of a read error. The chain carries TRBV9 and TRBJ2-2; D may be TRBD2 (6 bases). This CDR3 is built from 16 residues. The germline V gene encodes CDR1 SGDLS and CDR2 YYNGEE. CDR3 nucleotide sequence: TGTGCCAACAGCGGGCTTAGGCAGGCCGGCTACGGGGAGCTGTTTTTT. It codes for CANSGLRQAGYGELFF.

This chain joins TRBV19 and TRBJ1-6; 11 bases agree with TRBD1. The germline gives CDR1 LNHDA, CDR2 SQIVND (reference sequence). The V and J ends lost 8 bases and 10 bases, in that order; junction bases with no gene match: 4. There are 13 residues in the CDR3. The CDR3 sequence: CASWDRGGSPLHF. The CDR3 DNA reads TGTGCCAGTTGGGACAGGGGGGGATCACCCCTCCACTTT.

The rearrangement joins TRBV5-8 to TRBJ2-3; 8 nucleotides match TRBD2. The CDR3 has 13 amino acids. CDR1 is SGHTS, CDR2 YDEGEE, per germline. Trimming removed 2 bases from V and 4 bases from J; junction bases left unmatched: 0. The CDR3 region has the DNA TGTGCCAGCAGCTTAGCGGGAGCAGATACGCAGTATTTT. Residues: CASSLAGADTQYF.

The J gene is TRBJ2-7, the V gene TRBV7-2; 8 nucleotides align to TRBD2. The CDR3 sequence is 17 residues long. Trimming at V came to 1 base and at J to 2 bases, leaving 10 bases not matched to a gene. Germline V CDR1 and CDR2: SGHTA, FQGNSA. The CDR3 bases are TGTGCCAGCAGCTTAGAATCGGCGGGAGGTGGGGCCTACGAGCAGTACTTC. This codes for CASSLESAGGGAYEQYF.

The rearrangement joins TRBV28 to TRBJ2-1; 7 nucleotides line up with TRBD2. Per germline, CDR1 MDHEN and CDR2 SYDVKM. The CDR3 contains 15 residues. The junction had 6 bases not matched to a gene; V was cut back by 2 bases and J by 5 bases. The CDR3 spells CASSLPGLGDNEQFF. In DNA form, the CDR3 reads TGTGCCAGCAGTTTACCAGGACTAGGGGACAATGAGCAGTTCTTC.

The chain combines TRBV5-5 with TRBJ2-5; D may be TRBD2 (5 bases). The V and J ends lost 3 bases and 4 bases respectively, with 16 bases between them. The CDR3 runs to 15 residues. CDR1 is SGHKS and CDR2 is YYEKEE in the germline V gene (reference sequence). The CDR3 region is CASSSGLSWGETQYF. DNA of the CDR3: TGTGCCAGCAGCTCCGGACTTTCCTGGGGAGAGACCCAGTACTTC.

The rearrangement links TRBV27 to TRBJ1-2; 7 positions agree with TRBD1. The CDR3 has 13 amino acids. Trimming removed 7 bases from V and 2 bases from J; junction bases left unmatched: 4. Germline V gene sequence: CDR1 MNHEY, CDR2 SMNVEV (reference sequence). The CDR3 loop reads CASKGQKNYGYTF. CDR3 nucleotides: TGTGCCAGCAAGGGACAGAAAAACTATGGCTACACCTTC.

V usage is TRBV14 and J usage is TRBJ2-1; perhaps TRBD2 as D (6 bases). CDR3 length equals 19 residues. Trimming took 4 bases from V and 0 from J, leaving 22 bases between them. Germline V lookup: CDR1 SGHDN, CDR2 FVKESK. DNA for the CDR3: TGTGCCAGCAGCCCAAGTTCGGGACTCATGGCCTACTCCTACAATGAGCAGTTCTTC. Translating it yields CASSPSSGLMAYSYNEQFF.

This clone was detected a few times. The chain is built from TRBV7-6 and TRBJ2-7; 13 bases match TRBD2. Germline V gives CDR1 SGHVS, CDR2 FNYEAQ. The CDR3 extends over 15 amino acids. V lost 5 bases and J lost 2; bases outside the gene matches: 3. The CDR3 region has the DNA TGTGCCAGCAGCCCACTAGCGGGAGGGCCCTACGAGCAGTACTTC. Encoded protein: CASSPLAGGPYEQYF. The whole variable domain, remainder taken from reference TRBV7-6 and TRBJ2-7, is GAGVSQSPRYKVTKRGQDVALRCDPISGHVSLYWYRQALGQGPEFLTYFNYEAQQDKSGLPNDRFSAERPEGSISTLTIQRTEQRDSAMYRCASSPLAGGPYEQYFGPGTRLTVT.

The chain joins TRBV14 to TRBJ1-1, with D possibly matching TRBD1 (5 bases). Between the trimmed V and J ends, which lost 2 bases and 6 bases, there was a span of 16 bases. This CDR3 is 15 amino acids long. CDR1 SGHDN and CDR2 FVKESK come from the germline V gene. This CDR3 reads CASSQWRGFVAEAFF. In DNA form, the CDR3 reads TGTGCCAGCAGCCAATGGAGGGGATTTGTTGCTGAAGCTTTCTTT.

The J gene is TRBJ2-1, the V gene TRBV4-1; TRBD2 matches 8 bases. This CDR3 has 13 residues. Per germline, CDR1 MGHRA and CDR2 YSYEKL. After removal of 1 base from V and 10 bases from J, the junction contained 3 bases not matched to a gene. CDR3 region: CASSQVGTREQFF. In DNA, the CDR3 is TGCGCCAGCAGCCAAGTAGGGACTAGGGAGCAGTTCTTC.

This clone appeared a few times. The chain is built from TRBV7-2 and TRBJ1-2; 11 bases line up with TRBD1. This CDR3 contains 13 residues. V was pared by 5 bases and J by 8 bases, with 4 bases of the junction left unmatched. Looked up from germline, CDR1 is SGHTA and CDR2 is FQGNSA. In DNA form, the CDR3 reads TGTGCCAGCAGCCGGACAGGGGGCAGCGGCTACACCTTC. Protein sequence: CASSRTGGSGYTF.

The chain uses TRBV5-4 and TRBJ2-7; TRBD2 matches 10 bases. J lost 1 base, V lost 4 bases, and 8 bases had no gene match. The CDR3 consists of 16 residues. Per germline, CDR1 SGHNT and CDR2 YYREEE (reference sequence). The CDR3 protein is CASSKMTSGLSYEQYF. CDR3 nucleotide sequence: TGTGCCAGCAGCAAGATGACTAGCGGGTTGTCCTACGAGCAGTACTTC.

V is TRBV15 and J is TRBJ2-3; TRBD1 matches 9 bases. V was pared by 1 base and J by 4 bases, with 3 bases of the junction left unmatched. The CDR3 runs 15 residues. Germline lookup yields CDR1 LNHNV and CDR2 YYDKDF (reference sequence). CDR3 coding DNA: TGTGCCACCAGCAGAGGCGGGACAGGGTCAGATACGCAGTATTTT. Its translation is CATSRGGTGSDTQYF.

The rearrangement joins TRBV2 to TRBJ2-2; D is uncertain. The CDR3 contains 11 residues. The germline gives CDR1 SNHLY, CDR2 FYNNEI. Trimming took off 9 bases at V and 8 bases at J, with 10 bases between the two ends. The CDR3 DNA reads as TGTGCCAGTACCTTGGGGGGGGAGCTGTTTTTT. This codes for CASTLGGELFF.

This clone was counted between two and nine times. CDR3 residues: CASDSAGSPLHF. CDR3 bases: TGTGCCAGTGACAGTGCGGGCTCACCCCTCCACTTT. The chain recombines TRBV19 with TRBJ1-6, with D possibly matching TRBD1 (5 bases). The CDR3 covers 12 residues. The V and J ends lost 8 bases and 10 bases respectively, with 12 bases between them. Germline lookup yields CDR1 LNHDA and CDR2 SQIVND (reference sequence).

This clone was picked up one time. The V gene is TRBV5-1, the J gene TRBJ2-1, with TRBD2 matching 8 bases. This CDR3 is 15 amino acids long. V was clipped by 6 bases and J by 2 bases; unmatched bases: 7. Germline V gene data show CDR1 as SGHRS and CDR2 as YFSETQ. The CDR3 loop reads CASTPPGLAYNEQFF. The CDR3 bases are TGCGCCAGCACCCCACCGGGACTAGCCTACAATGAGCAGTTCTTC.

V is TRBV28 and J is TRBJ2-7, with 7 positions matching TRBD1. V trimming: 5 bases; J trimming: 3 bases; junction bases outside the gene matches: 10. This CDR3 contains 15 residues. Looked up from germline, CDR1 is MDHEN and CDR2 is SYDVKM. The CDR3 sequence: CASSLRDRLVYEQYV. The DNA of the CDR3 is TGTGCCAGCAGTCTCAGGGACAGACTGGTCTACGAGCAGTACGTC.

This clone came up a few times. The chain uses TRBV5-3 and TRBJ2-7; a weak D match, TRBD1 (5 bases). TRBV5-3 has ORF status, its function being uncertain. The CDR3 is 18 amino acids. V gave up 0 bases and J gave up 3 bases, with 22 bases separating them. CDR3 sequence reads: CARSLGQGIFPPCYEQYF. The CDR3 DNA reads TGTGCCAGAAGCTTGGGTCAGGGAATATTCCCACCGTGCTACGAGCAGTACTTC.